The clone carrying this TCR beta chain shows up as medium-sized (0.01 to 0.1%) by frequency. Its target is not known. This entry is derived from a study of T cells expressing NK-cell markers. General study points: HCMV specificity was not established for the expanded NKG2C+ T cell clones.

TCRdb processed the 5' RACE reads again and assigns one entry to each CDR3 protein, with no DNA. This sample's clone table lists about 8,000 distinct CDR3 sequences. The CDR3 covers 16 residues. Germline loops: CDR1 SGHRS, CDR2 YFSETQ. The sample comprised blood T cells: a sorted CD56 or NKG2C T cell subset, CD4+ or CD8+ T cells, or bulk PBMC T cells (not recorded which). The TCR was taken from a man aged 18 to 35 in good health. V usage is TRBV5-1 and J usage is TRBJ2-3. CDR3 region: CASSLAPSSSTDTQYF.